This T cell receptor (beta chain) was captured in a study of CD8 T cells in ankylosing spondylitis. General study points: Ankylosing spondylitis blood appeared to be characterized by a TCR beta motif of several highly homologous variants. The clones that were linked to disease were reported to be significantly enriched in matched synovial fluid samples from ankylosing spondylitis patients.

About this clonotype itself: Antigen specificity is unknown.

Scientists made TCR beta libraries using quantitative 5'-RACE with molecular barcodes. One entry per CDR3 protein results from TCRdb running MiXCR on the 5' RACE reads. The table shows some 400,000 distinct CDR3 sequences, with 20% to 25% occurring only once. Sequencing input: blood, either unsorted or a sorted T cell fraction (not recorded which). The TCR was taken from a male donor with ankylosing spondylitis.

CDR3 amino acids: CASSIGTSHNEQFF. CDR3 sequence (DNA): TGTGCCAGTAGTATTGGCACGAGCCACAATGAGCAGTTCTTC. The chain is built from TRBV19 and TRBJ2-1, with unresolved D. V lost 3 bases and J lost 5, with 11 bases in between. Looked up from germline, CDR1 is LNHDA and CDR2 is SQIVND (reference sequence). This CDR3 has 14 amino acids.